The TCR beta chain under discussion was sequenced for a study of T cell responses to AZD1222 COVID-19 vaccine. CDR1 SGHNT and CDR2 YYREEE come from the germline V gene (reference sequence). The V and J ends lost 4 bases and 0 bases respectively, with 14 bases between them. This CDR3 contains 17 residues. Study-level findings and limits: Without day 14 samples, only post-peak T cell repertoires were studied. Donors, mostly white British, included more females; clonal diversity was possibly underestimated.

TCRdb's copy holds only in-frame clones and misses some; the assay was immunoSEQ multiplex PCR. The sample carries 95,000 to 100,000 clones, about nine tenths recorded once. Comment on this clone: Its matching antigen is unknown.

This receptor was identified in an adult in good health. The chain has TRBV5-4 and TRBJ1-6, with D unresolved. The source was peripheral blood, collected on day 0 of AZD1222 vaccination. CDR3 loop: CASSAVYGSSYNSPLHF. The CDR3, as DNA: TGTGCCAGCAGCGCCGTATATGGGAGCTCCTATAATTCACCCCTCCACTTT.